The 23 T cell receptor beta chains given below trace back to one sample, sequenced in a study of OX40 agonist ivuxolimab in advanced cancers. TCRdb's copy holds only in-frame clones and misses some; the assay was immunoSEQ multiplex PCR. The sample has fewer than 75,000 clones, about 91% seen once. The specimen was CD4+ or CD8+ T cells sorted from blood, collected in a trial of the OX40 agonist ivuxolimab. The receptors shown here come from an adult with an advanced solid tumor such as melanoma, head and neck, liver or kidney cancer.

V and J are TRBV6-6 and TRBJ2-5, with a weak D call TRBD1 (6 bases). The V gene's germline CDR1 is MNHNY and CDR2 SVGAGI (reference sequence). The V end was cut by 10 bases, the J end by 2 bases, with 11 bases between. The CDR3 consists of 12 residues. CDR3 region: CATRQAQETQYF. CDR3 nucleotides: TGTGCCACCCGACAGGCTCAAGAGACCCAGTACTTC.

The chain employs TRBV19 and TRBJ1-1; TRBD1 might be the D (5 bases). The CDR3 has 16 amino acids. V lost 5 bases to trimming and J lost 3 bases, with 19 bases between them. Germline-derived CDR1 and CDR2 are LNHDA and SQIVND (reference sequence). The CDR3 loop is CASSAQGSHIDTEAFF. Here the CDR3 DNA reads TGTGCCAGTAGTGCGCAGGGATCCCATATTGACACTGAAGCTTTCTTT.

The rearrangement joins TRBV7-2 to TRBJ2-7; TRBD1 matches at 7 bases. Germline CDR1 SGHTA, CDR2 FQGNSA. V shed 1 base and J 0 bases; nucleotides not matched to a gene: 3. The CDR3 spans 15 residues. CDR3 nucleotide sequence: TGTGCCAGCAGCTTAGAGTCAGGGGGCTCCTACGAGCAGTACTTC. It yields the protein CASSLESGGSYEQYF.

The rearrangement joins TRBV29-1 to TRBJ1-2; 8 nucleotides match TRBD1. Looked up from germline, CDR1 is SQVTM and CDR2 is ANQGSEA. This CDR3 has 14 residues. J gave up 2 bases and V 4 bases, and 6 bases lay outside the gene matches. The CDR3 DNA follows: TGCAGCGTTGGGGAGGACAGGGCCAACTATGGCTACACCTTC. Translation gives CSVGEDRANYGYTF.

This chain's CDR3 is CASSLPTGPNTEAFF. DNA for the CDR3: TGTGCCAGCAGCTTACCGACAGGACCCAACACTGAAGCTTTCTTT. This chain joins TRBV5-6 and TRBJ1-1, with D possibly matching TRBD1 (6 bases). This CDR3 contains 15 residues. The V gene's germline CDR1 is SGHDT and CDR2 YYEEEE. V lost 2 bases to trimming and J lost 2 bases, with 13 bases between them.

The chain recombines TRBV28 with TRBJ1-1; weak D call: TRBD1 (6 bases). Trimming removed 7 bases at V and 0 bases at J, with 18 bases between. The CDR3 totals 16 residues. Germline values: CDR1 MDHEN, CDR2 SYDVKM. In DNA form, the CDR3 reads TGTGCCAGCACCCCGGGCGGGGGCCCTATGAACACTGAAGCTTTCTTT. Its translation: CASTPGGGPMNTEAFF.

The chain links TRBV6-1 to TRBJ2-5, with D possibly being TRBD1 (6 bases). The CDR3 has 15 amino acids. From germline, CDR1 is MNHNS and CDR2 SASEGT. Trimming stripped 4 bases from V and 4 bases from J, with 16 bases between. CDR3 sequence (DNA): TGTGCCAGCAGTGCCGGAACAGGGTTGACAGAGACCCAGTACTTC. Encoded protein: CASSAGTGLTETQYF.

V usage is TRBV7-9 and J usage is TRBJ2-1, with no clear D. The CDR3 spans 14 residues. In germline, CDR1 is SEHNR, CDR2 FQNEAQ (reference sequence). Trimming removed 2 bases from V and 5 bases from J, with 10 bases in between. This CDR3 reads CASSLFGENNEQFF. For the CDR3, the DNA is TGTGCCAGCAGCTTATTTGGGGAAAACAATGAGCAGTTCTTC.

V and J are TRBV6-4 and TRBJ2-7; TRBD2 aligns across 9 bases. Germline CDR1 is MRHNA and CDR2 is SNTAGT. The CDR3 is made up of 14 amino acids. With 5 bases clipped from V and 7 bases from J, the junction kept 9 bases outside the gene matches. The CDR3 region is CASSPIAGDGEQYF. Written as DNA, the CDR3 is TGTGCCAGCAGTCCAATAGCGGGAGATGGGGAGCAGTACTTC.

The gene calls are TRBV19 and TRBJ1-5, with a weak D call TRBD1 (5 bases). The length of the CDR3 is 15 residues. The V end was cut by 6 bases, the J end by 2 bases, with 14 bases between. The V gene's germline CDR1 is LNHDA and CDR2 SQIVND (reference sequence). The CDR3 protein is CASSFTGGGNQPQHF. CDR3 DNA: TGTGCCAGTAGCTTCACCGGAGGGGGCAATCAGCCCCAGCATTTT.

The V gene is TRBV2, the J gene TRBJ1-4, with 8 bases lining up with TRBD1. Germline trimming cut 7 bases from V and 7 bases from J; bases unmatched to any gene: 5. The CDR3 spans 13 residues. Per germline, CDR1 SNHLY and CDR2 FYNNEI. The CDR3 bases are TGTGCCAGCACAACAGGGGGGAGTGAAAAACTGTTTTTT. Its protein is CASTTGGSEKLFF.

The chain has TRBV11-2 and TRBJ2-7; 11 bases fit TRBD2. The length of the CDR3 is 15 residues. Looked up from germline, CDR1 is SGHAT and CDR2 is FQNNGV. Trimming took 4 bases from V and 4 from J; bases not matched to a gene: 6. CDR3 in amino acids: CASSSLGTSGYEQYF. For the CDR3, the DNA is TGTGCCAGCAGCTCCCTGGGGACTAGCGGATACGAGCAGTACTTC. Combining the CDR3 with reference TRBV11-2 and TRBJ2-7 gives the whole variable domain EAGVAQSPRYKIIEKRQSVAFWCNPISGHATLYWYQQILGQGPKLLIQFQNNGVVDDSQLPKDRFSAERLKGVDSTLKIQPAKLEDSAVYLCASSSLGTSGYEQYFGPGTRLTVT.

This chain links TRBV5-6 with TRBJ2-3, with a possible D match to TRBD1 (6 bases). V gave up 1 base and J gave up 1 base, with 10 bases separating them. There are 15 residues in the CDR3. Germline loops: CDR1 SGHDT, CDR2 YYEEEE. CDR3 bases: TGTGCCAGCAGCTTGACAGGGTTGGGCACAGATACGCAGTATTTT. Its translation: CASSLTGLGTDTQYF. Complete variable domain (other parts from reference TRBV5-6 and TRBJ2-3): DAGVTQSPTHLIKTRGQQVTLRCSPKSGHDTVSWYQQALGQGPQFIFQYYEEEERQRGNFPDRFSGHQFPNYSSELNVNALLLGDSALYLCASSLTGLGTDTQYFGPGTRLTVL.

This clone came up a few times. This chain links TRBV28 with TRBJ2-1; D is unclear. This CDR3 has 16 amino acids. The germline gives CDR1 MDHEN, CDR2 SYDVKM. Trimming removed 2 bases from V and 1 base from J, with 12 bases in between. CDR3 loop: CASSLLIPSSYNEQFF. For the CDR3, the DNA is TGTGCCAGCAGTTTACTGATCCCCAGTTCCTACAATGAGCAGTTCTTC.

The chain couples TRBV15 to TRBJ1-1; D ambiguous. This CDR3 region has 13 residues. Germline values: CDR1 LNHNV, CDR2 YYDKDF (reference sequence). V lost 0 bases and J 6 bases, leaving 8 bases between the germline ends. DNA for the CDR3: TGTGCCACCAGCAGAGATCTGGGGTCTGAAGCTTTCTTT. Residues: CATSRDLGSEAFF.

The gene calls are TRBV6-4 and TRBJ2-5, with D perhaps given as TRBD1 or TRBD2 (6 bases each). CDR1 and CDR2 from the germline V gene are MRHNA and SNTAGT. The CDR3 spans 15 residues. V was cut by 6 bases and J by 5 bases, with 19 bases left in between. CDR3 protein: CASSLEGGGGETQYF. CDR3 nucleotide sequence: TGTGCCAGCAGCTTGGAGGGGGGAGGAGGCGAGACCCAGTACTTC.

As to this clone: One end of the junction varies from germline; a read error may be responsible. The chain is built from TRBV6-1 and TRBJ1-2; 8 bases agree with TRBD1. This CDR3 is 14 amino acids long. Germline loops: CDR1 MNHNS, CDR2 SASEGT. The CDR3 region has the DNA TGTGCCAGCAGAGAAGGACAGGGCCACTATGGCTACACCTTC. Protein sequence: CASREGQGHYGYTF.

The CDR3 spells CASSGTSGRTGELFF. The CDR3 DNA sequence: TGTGCCAGCAGTGGTACTAGCGGGAGAACCGGGGAGCTGTTTTTT. The chain has TRBV2 and TRBJ2-2; 11 nucleotides align to TRBD2. Germline CDR1 SNHLY, CDR2 FYNNEI. Trimming cost V 4 bases and J 5 bases; bases outside gene matches: 3. The CDR3 runs 15 residues.

The chain has TRBV30 and TRBJ2-1; 13 bases map to TRBD2. This CDR3 spans 16 amino acids. Trimming cost V 2 bases and J 4 bases; bases outside gene matches: 5. Germline assignment: CDR1 GTSNPN and CDR2 SVGIG (reference sequence). This CDR3 is CAWSSLLAGGYNEQFF. In DNA, the CDR3 is TGTGCCTGGAGTTCTCTACTAGCGGGAGGGTACAATGAGCAGTTCTTC.

V gene TRBV6-5 combines with J gene TRBJ1-2; D uncertain. Trimming removed 0 bases at V and 5 bases at J, with 16 bases between. CDR1 and CDR2 from the germline V gene are MNHEY and SVGAGI. This CDR3 is built from 16 residues. The CDR3 loop is CASSYSSLPEGYGYTF. DNA for the CDR3: TGTGCCAGCAGTTACTCAAGCCTGCCAGAGGGTTATGGCTACACCTTC.

The genes are TRBV10-1 and TRBJ1-1, with a tentative D call TRBD1 (6 bases). Deletions cut 10 bases from V and 4 bases from J, with 16 bases between. Germline CDR1 and CDR2: WNHNN and SYGVQD (reference sequence). The CDR3 consists of 13 residues. The CDR3 sequence: CATKQGDGTEAFF. The CDR3 DNA sequence: TGCGCCACCAAACAGGGAGACGGCACTGAAGCTTTCTTT.

The chain uses TRBV7-6 and TRBJ1-3, with 9 positions matching TRBD1. Germline loops: CDR1 SGHVS, CDR2 FNYEAQ. CDR3 length equals 19 residues. Trimming removed 5 bases from V and 3 bases from J; junction bases left unmatched: 17. The DNA of the CDR3 is TGTGCCAGCAGCCAACCCTCCGGGACAGGGACTCAATATGGAAACACCATATATTTT. Its translation: CASSQPSGTGTQYGNTIYF.

J is TRBJ2-1 and V is TRBV2; TRBD2 is a possible D gene (5 bases). Germline V CDR1 and CDR2: SNHLY, FYNNEI. Trimming took off 6 bases at V and 5 bases at J, with 17 bases between the two ends. The CDR3 contains 15 residues. The DNA for the CDR3 is TGTGCCAGCAGCACAACTAGATTCCCCAACAATGAGCAGTTCTTC. This translates into CASSTTRFPNNEQFF.